This section outlines one T cell receptor beta chain sequence together with its context. Some clones are missing from TCRdb's copy, which holds only in-frame ones; the method was immunoSEQ multiplex PCR. This sample yields roughly 120,000 clones, of which approximately 83% are seen a single time; about 4% belongs to the top ten. This CDR3 has 14 amino acids. Looked up from germline, CDR1 is SGHAT and CDR2 is FQNNGV. V lost 0 bases, J lost 8 bases, and 11 bases lay in between. This sample stems from a study of T cell responses to AZD1222 COVID-19 vaccine. Sequenced here: peripheral blood, sampled on day 0 of MenACWY control vaccination. This clonotype was obtained from an adult in good health. The V and J genes are TRBV11-2 and TRBJ2-1; D gene uncertain. This chain's CDR3 is CASSLDLAFYEQFF. In DNA, the CDR3 is TGTGCCAGCAGCTTAGATCTGGCTTTCTATGAGCAGTTCTTC. Full variable domain (missing parts from reference TRBV11-2 and TRBJ2-1): EAGVAQSPRYKIIEKRQSVAFWCNPISGHATLYWYQQILGQGPKLLIQFQNNGVVDDSQLPKDRFSAERLKGVDSTLKIQPAKLEDSAVYLCASSLDLAFYEQFFGPGTRLTVL.